The 3 T cell receptor beta chains given below trace back to one sample, sequenced in a study of blood T cell repertoires in COVID-19. Produced via immunoSEQ multiplex PCR; TCRdb's table is partial and in-frame only. The sample yields a few hundred thousand clones, 70% to 90% seen once. The sequencing input was PBMCs or T cells enriched from blood (not recorded which). These TCRs come from a woman in her 30s who had recovered from COVID-19.

V usage is TRBV6-6 and J usage is TRBJ2-1; D call uncertain. This CDR3 has 14 amino acids. Per the germline V gene, CDR1 is MNHNY and CDR2 is SVGAGI (reference sequence). V lost 4 bases and J lost 3, with 10 bases in between. CDR3 amino acids: CASSLGSNYNEQFF. In DNA form, the CDR3 reads TGTGCCAGCAGTTTGGGCAGTAACTACAATGAGCAGTTCTTC.

To note about this clone: The same CDR3 also results from other DNA sequences found in this sample. The V gene is TRBV2, the J gene TRBJ1-1; D is ambiguous. This CDR3 comprises 14 residues. V dropped 2 bases and J dropped 1 base, with 8 bases sitting between them. Germline V lookup: CDR1 SNHLY, CDR2 FYNNEI. CDR3 DNA: TGTGCCAGCAGTGAAAGGAGGGCGAACACTGAAGCTTTCTTT. The encoded protein is CASSERRANTEAFF.

V usage is TRBV7-2 and J usage is TRBJ1-1, with D possibly matching TRBD1 (5 bases). The CDR3 runs to 16 residues. Germline V gene sequence: CDR1 SGHTA, CDR2 FQGNSA. Trimming removed 5 bases at V and 1 base at J, with 17 bases between. This CDR3 reads CASSPTTAMGNTEAFF. CDR3 nucleotide sequence: TGTGCCAGCAGCCCTACGACAGCCATGGGGAACACTGAAGCTTTCTTT.